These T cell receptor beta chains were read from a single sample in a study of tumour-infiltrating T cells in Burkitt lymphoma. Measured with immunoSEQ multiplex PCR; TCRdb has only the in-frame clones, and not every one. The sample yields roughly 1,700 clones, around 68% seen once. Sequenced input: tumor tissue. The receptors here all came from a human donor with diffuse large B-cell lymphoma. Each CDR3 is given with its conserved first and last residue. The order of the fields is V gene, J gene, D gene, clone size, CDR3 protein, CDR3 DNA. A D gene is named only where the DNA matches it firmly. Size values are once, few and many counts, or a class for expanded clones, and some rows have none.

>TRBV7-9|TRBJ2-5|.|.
CASSTKETQYF
TGTGCCAGCAGCACTAAAGAGACCCAGTACTTC
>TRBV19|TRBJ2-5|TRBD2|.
CASSIIVAGGETQYF
TGTGCCAGTAGTATTATAGTAGCGGGAGGTGAGACCCAGTACTTC
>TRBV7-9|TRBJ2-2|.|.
CASSREGAANTGELFF
TGTGCCAGCAGCCGGGAAGGGGCAGCGAACACCGGGGAGCTGTTTTTT
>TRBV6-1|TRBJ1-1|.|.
CASSSAGGGTEAFF
TGTGCCAGCAGTTCTGCCGGGGGCGGCACTGAAGCTTTCTTT
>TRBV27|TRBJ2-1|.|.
CASSLSGGLGNEQFF
TGTGCCAGCAGTTTATCTGGGGGGCTAGGCAATGAGCAGTTCTTC
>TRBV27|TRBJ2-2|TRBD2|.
CASSGQGGNGELFF
TGTGCCAGCAGTGGTCAGGGAGGGAACGGGGAGCTGTTTTTT
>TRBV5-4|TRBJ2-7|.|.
CASSLGSFYEQYF
TGTGCCAGCAGCTTGGGCAGTTTCTACGAGCAGTACTTC
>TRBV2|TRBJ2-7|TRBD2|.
CASSELAAYEQYF
TGTGCCAGCAGTGAACTAGCGGCCTACGAGCAGTACTTC
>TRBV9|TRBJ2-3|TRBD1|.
CASSFGTGRMTDTQYF
TGTGCCAGCAGCTTTGGGACAGGGCGAATGACAGATACGCAGTATTTT
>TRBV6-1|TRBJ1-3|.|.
CASLGALSNTIYF
TGTGCCAGCCTGGGCGCCCTGTCGAACACCATATATTTT
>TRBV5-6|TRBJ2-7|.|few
CASSMGLSYEQYF
TGTGCCAGCAGCATGGGACTCTCCTACGAGCAGTACTTC
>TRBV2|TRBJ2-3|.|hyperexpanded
CASRDRPLDTQYF
TGTGCCAGCAGGGATAGACCGCTAGATACGCAGTATTTT
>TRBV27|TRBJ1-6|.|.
CASSFRADNSPLHF
TGTGCCAGCAGTTTCAGGGCAGATAATTCACCCCTCCACTTT
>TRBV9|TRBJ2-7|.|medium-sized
CASSVRGELGYEQYF
TGTGCCAGCAGCGTAAGGGGGGAGTTAGGTTACGAGCAGTACTTC
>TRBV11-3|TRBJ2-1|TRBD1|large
CASSFHDRGYSYNEQFF
TGTGCCAGCAGCTTTCACGACAGGGGATACTCCTACAATGAGCAGTTCTTC
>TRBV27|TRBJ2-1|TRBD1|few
CASMREFRPGRTGGINNEQFF
TGTGCCAGCATGAGGGAGTTCCGACCGGGGAGGACAGGGGGCATTAACAATGAGCAGTTCTTC
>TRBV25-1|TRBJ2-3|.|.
CASRGAPSTDTQYF
TGTGCCAGCAGGGGTGCTCCTAGCACAGATACGCAGTATTTT
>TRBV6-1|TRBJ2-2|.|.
CASSSTLNTGELFF
TGTGCCAGCAGCTCCACCCTTAACACCGGGGAGCTGTTTTTT
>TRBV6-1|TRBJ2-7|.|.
CASRRYEQYF
TGTGCCAGCCGCCGCTACGAGCAGTACTTC
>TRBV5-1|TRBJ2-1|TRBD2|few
CASSLETSGGGEQFF
TGCGCCAGCAGCTTGGAGACTAGCGGGGGCGGGGAGCAGTTCTTC
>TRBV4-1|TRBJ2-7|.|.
CASSTAYEQYF
TGCGCCAGCAGTACCGCCTACGAGCAGTACTTC
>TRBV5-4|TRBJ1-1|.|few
CASSLGPQDYTEAFF
TGTGCCAGCAGCTTGGGACCTCAGGATTACACTGAAGCTTTCTTT
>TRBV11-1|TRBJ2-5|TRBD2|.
CASSVGTSGSGETQYF
TGTGCCAGCAGCGTGGGGACTAGCGGGAGTGGGGAGACCCAGTACTTC
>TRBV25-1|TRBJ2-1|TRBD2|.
CASSVTSGSNEQFF
TGTGCCAGCAGTGTGACTAGCGGGAGTAATGAGCAGTTCTTC
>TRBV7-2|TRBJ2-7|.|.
CASSPVGGYEQYF
TGTGCCAGCAGCCCCGTAGGGGGTTACGAGCAGTACTTC
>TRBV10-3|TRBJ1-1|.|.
CAISESNPFTEAFF
TGTGCCATCAGTGAGTCTAATCCTTTCACTGAAGCTTTCTTT
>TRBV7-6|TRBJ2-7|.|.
CASSWRGRDLDEQYF
TGTGCCAGCAGCTGGAGGGGGAGGGATCTTGACGAGCAGTACTTC
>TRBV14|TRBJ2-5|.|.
CASSPLTVRAVQYF
TGTGCCAGCAGCCCTTTGACAGTCCGGGCTGTGCAGTACTTC
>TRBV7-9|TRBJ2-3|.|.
CASSRTGVVSADTQYF
TGTGCCAGCAGCCGGACCGGGGTGGTTAGCGCAGATACGCAGTATTTT
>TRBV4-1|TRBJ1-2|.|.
CASSQDNLGTYGYTF
TGCGCCAGCAGCCAAGATAACCTGGGAACCTATGGCTACACCTTC
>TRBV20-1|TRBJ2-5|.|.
CSAFFGETQYF
TGCAGTGCTTTTTTTGGGGAGACCCAGTACTTC
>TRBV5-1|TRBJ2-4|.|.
CASSLLHGEKNIQYF
TGCGCCAGCAGCTTGTTGCACGGGGAAAAAAACATTCAGTACTTC
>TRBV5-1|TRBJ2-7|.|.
CASSLEGPYEQYF
TGCGCCAGCAGCTTGGAGGGTCCTTACGAGCAGTACTTC
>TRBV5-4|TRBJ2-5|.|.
CATKGGGRMVGETQYF
TGTGCCACAAAGGGGGGGGGACGGATGGTGGGAGAGACCCAGTACTTC
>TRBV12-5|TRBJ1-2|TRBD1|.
CASGFGTGINNYGYTF
TGTGCTAGTGGTTTCGGGACAGGGATAAATAACTATGGCTACACCTTC
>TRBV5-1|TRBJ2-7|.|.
CASSLRQGAYEQYF
TGCGCCAGCAGCTTGCGGCAGGGCGCCTACGAGCAGTACTTC
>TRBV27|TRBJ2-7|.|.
CASENGYEQYF
TGTGCCAGCGAAAACGGCTACGAGCAGTACTTC
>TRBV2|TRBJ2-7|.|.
CASSLFRGDEQYF
TGTGCCAGCAGTTTATTCAGGGGCGACGAGCAGTACTTC
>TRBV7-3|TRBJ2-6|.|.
CASSLSHTSGANVLTF
TGTGCCAGCAGCTTATCTCATACCTCTGGGGCCAACGTCCTGACTTTC
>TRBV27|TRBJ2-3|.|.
CASSSKRFSDTQYF
TGTGCCAGCAGCTCGAAACGGTTTTCGGATACGCAGTATTTT
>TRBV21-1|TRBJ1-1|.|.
CASRPLPGRSNTEAFF
TGTGCCAGCAGACCCTTGCCTGGCAGATCGAACACTGAAGCTTTCTTT
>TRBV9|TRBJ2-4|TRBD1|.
CASQGQGNIQYF
TGTGCCAGCCAAGGACAGGGGAACATTCAGTACTTC
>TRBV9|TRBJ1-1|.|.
CASSPGPARDF
TGTGCCAGCAGCCCGGGCCCGGCGCGAGACTTT
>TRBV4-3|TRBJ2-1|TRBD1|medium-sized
CASSRRTGEYGEQFF
TGCGCCAGCAGCCGCCGGACAGGGGAGTACGGTGAGCAGTTCTTC
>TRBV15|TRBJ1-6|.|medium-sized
CATSRVQELYSPLHF
TGTGCCACCAGCAGAGTCCAGGAATTATATTCACCCCTCCACTTT
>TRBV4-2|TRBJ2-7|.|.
CASSQDGGSSYEQYF
TGTGCCAGCAGCCAAGATGGCGGCAGTTCCTACGAGCAGTACTTC
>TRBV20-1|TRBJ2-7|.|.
CSAQTGSEQYF
TGCAGTGCCCAAACAGGGAGCGAGCAGTACTTC